Listed below are T cell receptor beta chains from one sample, sequenced in a study of T-cell reconstitution after alpha-beta-depleted transplantation in children. One entry per CDR3 protein, called by TCRdb with MiXCR from the PCR reads. The sample holds approximately 510,000 distinct CDR3 sequences, around 16% seen once. The sequenced sample was PBMCs from the stem cell graft donor, obtained from the stem cell graft. All receptors derive from a human donor who donated a stem cell graft to a child with acute lymphoblastic leukemia. Each CDR3 is given with its conserved first and last residue. Fields, in order: V gene, clone size, J gene, D gene, CDR3 protein, CDR3 DNA. D genes are given only for firm matches. Rows may omit the clone size; those that give it use once, few, many or a size class.

v_call: TRBV5-1; clone_size: NA; j_call: TRBJ2-3; d_call: NA; cdr3_aa: CASSFLGGRTSTDTQYF; cdr3_nt: TGCGCCAGCAGCTTCCTAGGTGGGAGGACTTCCACAGATACGCAGTATTTT
v_call: TRBV20-1; clone_size: few; j_call: TRBJ2-2; d_call: NA; cdr3_aa: CSARRGHGPPTGELFF; cdr3_nt: TGCAGTGCTAGGAGGGGACATGGGCCTCCCACCGGGGAGCTGTTTTTT
v_call: TRBV5-1; clone_size: few; j_call: TRBJ1-6; d_call: NA; cdr3_aa: CASSSSGLNSPLHF; cdr3_nt: TGCGCCAGCAGCTCATCAGGACTTAATTCACCCCTCCACTTT
v_call: TRBV6-1; clone_size: NA; j_call: TRBJ1-2; d_call: NA; cdr3_aa: CASRNRDNYGYTF; cdr3_nt: TGTGCCAGCAGAAACCGGGACAACTATGGCTACACCTTC
v_call: TRBV5-5; clone_size: NA; j_call: TRBJ2-7; d_call: NA; cdr3_aa: CASSLSAGDFYEQYF; cdr3_nt: TGTGCCAGCAGCTTGTCAGCAGGGGACTTCTACGAGCAGTACTTC
v_call: TRBV5-6; clone_size: NA; j_call: TRBJ1-3; d_call: NA; cdr3_aa: CASSSGLISGNTIYF; cdr3_nt: TGTGCCAGCAGCTCGGGACTGATCTCTGGAAACACCATATATTTT
v_call: TRBV5-1; clone_size: few; j_call: TRBJ1-2; d_call: NA; cdr3_aa: CASRNHQGSYGYTF; cdr3_nt: TGCGCCAGCAGAAATCATCAGGGGAGCTATGGCTACACCTTC
v_call: TRBV18; clone_size: few; j_call: TRBJ2-7; d_call: NA; cdr3_aa: CASSPRGRAPYEQYF; cdr3_nt: TGTGCCAGCTCACCTCGGGGTAGGGCACCCTACGAGCAGTACTTC
v_call: TRBV11-1; clone_size: few; j_call: TRBJ2-1; d_call: NA; cdr3_aa: CASSNRDSSYSSYNEQFF; cdr3_nt: TGTGCCAGCAGCAACCGGGACTCTTCCTATAGCTCCTACAATGAGCAGTTCTTC
v_call: TRBV19; clone_size: NA; j_call: TRBJ1-5; d_call: TRBD1; cdr3_aa: CASRGEAQGGQPQHF; cdr3_nt: TGTGCCAGTAGAGGAGAGGCTCAGGGGGGTCAGCCCCAGCATTTT
v_call: TRBV6-1; clone_size: many; j_call: TRBJ1-5; d_call: TRBD1; cdr3_aa: CASKQGVDQPQHF; cdr3_nt: TGTGCCAGCAAACAGGGGGTGGATCAGCCCCAGCATTTT
v_call: TRBV20-1; clone_size: NA; j_call: TRBJ1-2; d_call: NA; cdr3_aa: CSSTRGAGNYGYTF; cdr3_nt: TGCAGTTCCACTCGCGGCGCGGGAAACTATGGCTACACCTTC
v_call: TRBV4-1; clone_size: NA; j_call: TRBJ1-6; d_call: TRBD1; cdr3_aa: CASSSRDRLDSPLHF; cdr3_nt: TGCGCCAGCAGCAGCCGGGACAGGCTAGATTCACCCCTCCACTTT
v_call: TRBV28; clone_size: few; j_call: TRBJ2-1; d_call: NA; cdr3_aa: CASSLTRNYNEQFF; cdr3_nt: TGTGCCAGCAGTTTGACTAGGAATTACAATGAGCAGTTCTTC
v_call: TRBV5-1; clone_size: NA; j_call: TRBJ2-1; d_call: TRBD2; cdr3_aa: CASSMVAGVGNEQFF; cdr3_nt: TGCGCCAGCAGCATGGTAGCGGGAGTGGGCAATGAGCAGTTCTTC
v_call: TRBV28; clone_size: NA; j_call: TRBJ2-2; d_call: NA; cdr3_aa: CASSFITSFVGGELFF; cdr3_nt: TGTGCCAGCAGTTTCATAACTAGTTTTGTTGGCGGGGAGCTGTTTTTT
v_call: TRBV12-3/TRBV12-4; clone_size: many; j_call: TRBJ2-1; d_call: TRBD2; cdr3_aa: CASTTSGIANEQFF; cdr3_nt: TGTGCCAGCACTACTAGCGGGATAGCCAATGAGCAGTTCTTC
v_call: TRBV25-1; clone_size: few; j_call: TRBJ1-1; d_call: NA; cdr3_aa: CASSPNRELNTEAFF; cdr3_nt: TGTGCCAGCAGCCCTAACAGAGAACTGAACACTGAAGCTTTCTTT
v_call: TRBV20-1; clone_size: NA; j_call: TRBJ2-4; d_call: TRBD1; cdr3_aa: CSATDRGVAKNIQYF; cdr3_nt: TGCAGTGCAACCGACAGGGGGGTAGCCAAAAACATTCAGTACTTC
v_call: TRBV4-1; clone_size: NA; j_call: TRBJ1-2; d_call: TRBD1; cdr3_aa: CASSTAGTDYSYTF; cdr3_nt: TGCGCCAGCAGCACTGCCGGGACAGACTATAGCTACACCTTC
v_call: TRBV5-1; clone_size: few; j_call: TRBJ2-1; d_call: NA; cdr3_aa: CASSLDRLNEQFF; cdr3_nt: TGCGCCAGCAGCCTAGACAGGCTCAATGAGCAGTTCTTC
v_call: TRBV10-2; clone_size: NA; j_call: TRBJ1-1; d_call: NA; cdr3_aa: CASSESIGPVNTEAFF; cdr3_nt: TGCGCCAGCAGTGAGTCGATAGGGCCGGTTAACACTGAAGCTTTCTTT
v_call: TRBV9; clone_size: NA; j_call: TRBJ2-6; d_call: NA; cdr3_aa: CASSASRGSKLHKGADVLTF; cdr3_nt: TGTGCCAGCAGCGCCTCACGGGGGTCCAAACTTCATAAGGGGGCCGACGTCCTGACTTTC
v_call: TRBV9; clone_size: few; j_call: TRBJ1-3; d_call: NA; cdr3_aa: CASSSPRASRGNTIYF; cdr3_nt: TGTGCCAGCAGCTCGCCGAGAGCGTCCAGGGGAAACACCATATATTTT
v_call: TRBV20-1; clone_size: NA; j_call: TRBJ2-3; d_call: NA; cdr3_aa: CSARARLRDTQYF; cdr3_nt: TGCAGTGCTAGAGCCCGGTTGAGAGATACGCAGTATTTT
v_call: TRBV29-1; clone_size: NA; j_call: TRBJ1-1; d_call: TRBD1; cdr3_aa: CSVPTGGTEAFF; cdr3_nt: TGCAGCGTCCCGACAGGGGGCACTGAAGCTTTCTTT
v_call: TRBV3-1; clone_size: NA; j_call: TRBJ2-7; d_call: TRBD2; cdr3_aa: CASSPSSGISYEQYF; cdr3_nt: TGTGCCAGCAGCCCTTCTAGCGGGATCTCCTACGAGCAGTACTTC
v_call: TRBV19; clone_size: few; j_call: TRBJ1-5; d_call: NA; cdr3_aa: CATTAAGWWDQPQHF; cdr3_nt: TGTGCCACCACGGCCGCAGGGTGGTGGGATCAGCCCCAGCATTTT
v_call: TRBV20-1; clone_size: NA; j_call: TRBJ2-5; d_call: NA; cdr3_aa: CSARDPTPLGTQYF; cdr3_nt: TGCAGTGCTAGAGATCCGACCCCCCTGGGGACCCAGTACTTC
v_call: TRBV29-1; clone_size: many; j_call: TRBJ2-2; d_call: NA; cdr3_aa: CSVEVVQNTGELFF; cdr3_nt: TGCAGCGTTGAAGTTGTTCAGAACACCGGGGAGCTGTTTTTT
v_call: TRBV7-9; clone_size: few; j_call: TRBJ1-1; d_call: TRBD1; cdr3_aa: CASSLTGQGWGNTEAFF; cdr3_nt: TGTGCCAGCAGCTTAACGGGACAGGGGTGGGGGAACACTGAAGCTTTCTTT
v_call: TRBV7-9; clone_size: many; j_call: TRBJ2-5; d_call: NA; cdr3_aa: CASSSGDLQTQYF; cdr3_nt: TGTGCCAGCAGCTCAGGGGACCTTCAGACCCAGTACTTC
v_call: TRBV2; clone_size: NA; j_call: TRBJ2-7; d_call: TRBD2; cdr3_aa: CASSAGLPLNEQYF; cdr3_nt: TGTGCCAGCAGTGCGGGACTACCACTAAACGAGCAGTACTTC
v_call: TRBV20-1; clone_size: few; j_call: TRBJ2-3; d_call: NA; cdr3_aa: CSASPTDTQYF; cdr3_nt: TGCAGTGCTAGTCCGACAGATACGCAGTATTTT
v_call: TRBV6-4; clone_size: NA; j_call: TRBJ1-5; d_call: TRBD1; cdr3_aa: CASSDARDRESNQPQHF; cdr3_nt: TGTGCCAGCAGTGACGCCCGGGACAGGGAGAGCAATCAGCCCCAGCATTTT
v_call: TRBV29-1; clone_size: NA; j_call: TRBJ1-2; d_call: NA; cdr3_aa: CSVASNYGYTF; cdr3_nt: TGCAGCGTTGCCTCTAACTATGGCTACACCTTC
v_call: TRBV3-1; clone_size: many; j_call: TRBJ1-1; d_call: NA; cdr3_aa: CASSRGTEAFF; cdr3_nt: TGTGCCAGCAGCCGTGGCACTGAAGCTTTCTTT
v_call: TRBV5-1; clone_size: NA; j_call: TRBJ2-1; d_call: TRBD1; cdr3_aa: CASRAGDRRRWANEQFF; cdr3_nt: TGCGCCAGCCGGGCCGGGGACAGGCGGCGGTGGGCCAATGAGCAGTTCTTT
v_call: TRBV25-1; clone_size: many; j_call: TRBJ2-7; d_call: NA; cdr3_aa: CASSESSREYF; cdr3_nt: TGTGCCAGCAGTGAATCGTCCCGTGAGTACTTC
v_call: TRBV18; clone_size: few; j_call: TRBJ2-7; d_call: NA; cdr3_aa: CASSGGGTLGQYF; cdr3_nt: TGTGCCAGCTCAGGAGGTGGGACCTTAGGGCAGTACTTC
v_call: TRBV14; clone_size: once; j_call: TRBJ2-3; d_call: NA; cdr3_aa: CASSQLLTDTQYF; cdr3_nt: TGTGCCAGCAGCCAGCTGTTGACAGATACGCAGTATTTT
v_call: TRBV12-3/TRBV12-4; clone_size: few; j_call: TRBJ1-5; d_call: TRBD1; cdr3_aa: CASSWTGSQPQHF; cdr3_nt: TGTGCCAGCAGTTGGACAGGCAGTCAGCCCCAGCATTTT
v_call: TRBV30; clone_size: NA; j_call: TRBJ1-4; d_call: NA; cdr3_aa: CAWRGDNEKLFF; cdr3_nt: TGTGCCTGGAGAGGAGATAATGAAAAACTGTTTTTT
v_call: TRBV27; clone_size: NA; j_call: TRBJ2-7; d_call: TRBD1; cdr3_aa: CASRLNRDRVYEQYF; cdr3_nt: TGTGCCAGCAGATTAAACCGGGACAGGGTCTACGAGCAGTACTTC
v_call: TRBV6-1; clone_size: few; j_call: TRBJ2-3; d_call: NA; cdr3_aa: CASQDSNTDTQYF; cdr3_nt: TGTGCCAGCCAGGATTCGAACACAGATACGCAGTATTTT
v_call: TRBV10-2; clone_size: few; j_call: TRBJ2-7; d_call: NA; cdr3_aa: CASFDISYEQYF; cdr3_nt: TGCGCCAGCTTCGACATCTCCTACGAGCAGTACTTC
v_call: TRBV2; clone_size: NA; j_call: TRBJ2-4; d_call: TRBD1; cdr3_aa: CASSEFTGENIQYF; cdr3_nt: TGTGCCAGCAGTGAATTCACAGGGGAAAACATTCAGTACTTC
v_call: TRBV5-1; clone_size: few; j_call: TRBJ2-3; d_call: NA; cdr3_aa: CASSLQDASTDTQYF; cdr3_nt: TGCGCCAGCAGCTTACAGGACGCTAGCACAGATACGCAGTATTTT
v_call: TRBV27; clone_size: few; j_call: TRBJ1-4; d_call: NA; cdr3_aa: CASRLRSGPATNEKLFF; cdr3_nt: TGTGCCAGCAGATTAAGGTCCGGGCCTGCAACTAATGAAAAACTGTTTTTT
v_call: TRBV5-1; clone_size: NA; j_call: TRBJ2-7; d_call: NA; cdr3_aa: CASAYGGPYEQYF; cdr3_nt: TGCGCCAGCGCCTACGGGGGGCCCTACGAGCAGTACTTC
v_call: TRBV5-1; clone_size: NA; j_call: TRBJ2-5; d_call: TRBD2; cdr3_aa: CASSLAGLGSGIQETQYF; cdr3_nt: TGCGCCAGCAGCTTGGCCGGCTTGGGTAGCGGGATACAAGAGACCCAGTACTTC
v_call: TRBV11-3; clone_size: few; j_call: TRBJ2-3; d_call: NA; cdr3_aa: CASSPWPSGTQYF; cdr3_nt: TGTGCCAGCAGCCCTTGGCCCAGTGGTACGCAGTATTTT